Shown below are 13 T cell receptor beta chains from a single sample sequenced in a study of blood T cell repertoires in COVID-19. Only in-frame clones appear in the TCRdb table, and some are missing; sequencing was by immunoSEQ multiplex PCR. The data hold 250,000 to 400,000 clones, with roughly 90% observed a single time. Sequencing was done on a sample of PBMCs or T cells enriched from blood (not recorded which). The receptors originated from a man aged 60-69 years who had recovered from COVID-19.

The chain uses TRBV2 and TRBJ1-1, with TRBD1 matching 8 bases. The J segment lost 1 base and the V segment lost 6 bases, leaving 4 bases of the junction unmatched. The CDR3 totals 14 residues. The germline V gene encodes CDR1 SNHLY and CDR2 FYNNEI. In DNA form, the CDR3 reads TGTGCCAGCAGAACCGACAGGGGGAACACTGAAGCTTTCTTT. Translated: CASRTDRGNTEAFF.

V usage is TRBV9 and J usage is TRBJ2-5, with a tentative D call TRBD2 (6 bases). Trimming pared 4 bases from V and 1 base from J, leaving 11 bases between. The V gene's germline CDR1 is SGDLS and CDR2 YYNGEE. The CDR3 sequence is 14 residues long. CDR3 residues: CASSSAGGQETQYF. The CDR3 DNA follows: TGTGCCAGCAGCAGCGCCGGGGGCCAAGAGACCCAGTACTTC.

The V and J genes are TRBV9 and TRBJ2-7; maybe TRBD2 (5 bases). V was clipped by 0 bases and J by 2 bases, with 12 bases between them. The CDR3 loop spans 15 amino acids. Germline V gene data show CDR1 as SGDLS and CDR2 as YYNGEE. CDR3 coding DNA: TGTGCCAGCAGCGTAGGTGGCGGGCTCGCCTACGAGCAGTACTTC. This encodes CASSVGGGLAYEQYF.

The chain is built from TRBV9 and TRBJ1-3; D ambiguous. Trimming shortened V by 4 bases and J by 8 bases, and 13 bases separated the two germline ends. The CDR3 is 13 residues long. Germline V gene sequence: CDR1 SGDLS, CDR2 YYNGEE. CDR3 DNA: TGTGCCAGCAGCCCCCGGACCGGGGACACCATATATTTT. This sequence encodes CASSPRTGDTIYF.

The genes are TRBV5-6 and TRBJ1-2, with TRBD1 as a possible D gene (5 bases). Trimming pared 2 bases from V and 2 bases from J, leaving 13 bases between. There are 15 residues in the CDR3. Germline V gene lookup returns CDR1 SGHDT and CDR2 YYEEEE. CDR3 loop: CASSFWGGSNYGYTF. CDR3 nucleotides: TGTGCCAGCAGCTTTTGGGGGGGTTCCAACTATGGCTACACCTTC.

This rearrangement joins TRBV6-2 or TRBV6-3 to TRBJ1-1; a possible D gene is TRBD1 (6 bases). Deletions cut 6 bases from V and 6 bases from J, with 17 bases between. Germline CDR1 reads MNHEY; CDR2 reads SVGEGT. This CDR3 comprises 14 residues. The DNA of the CDR3 is TGTGCCAGCAGCATCCTAACAGGGTCCCCTGAAGCTTTCTTT. Protein product: CASSILTGSPEAFF.

The chain has TRBV28 and TRBJ2-1; 7 positions agree with TRBD1. The CDR3 loop spans 13 amino acids. V trimming: 8 bases; J trimming: 5 bases; junction bases outside the gene matches: 6. The germline V gene has CDR1 MDHEN and CDR2 SYDVKM. CDR3 sequence reads: CASSQGVDNEQFF. The CDR3 DNA sequence: TGTGCCAGCTCGCAGGGGGTTGACAATGAGCAGTTCTTC.

The rearrangement links TRBV10-1 to TRBJ2-7, with no clear D. The V gene lost 0 bases and the J gene lost 6 bases, with 9 bases spanning the gap. The CDR3 extends over 13 amino acids. CDR1 is WNHNN and CDR2 is SYGVQD in the germline V gene (reference sequence). The DNA of the CDR3 is TGCGCCAGCAGTGAGTCTTCCCTGGCCGAGCAGTACTTC. Translated: CASSESSLAEQYF.

Ten or more counts support this clone. The gene calls are TRBV12-3 or TRBV12-4 and TRBJ2-4; 7 bases line up with TRBD1. V was clipped by 4 bases and J by 6 bases; unmatched bases: 0. The CDR3 sequence is 12 residues long. CDR3 protein: CASSWDRNIQYF. CDR3 in DNA: TGTGCCAGCAGTTGGGACAGAAACATTCAGTACTTC.

The chain recombines TRBV15 with TRBJ1-1, with a weak D call TRBD1 (6 bases). V lost 0 bases and J lost 4, with 18 bases in between. The CDR3 has 17 residues. The germline CDR1 and CDR2 sequences are LNHNV and YYDKDF (reference sequence). CDR3 region: CATSRDLQGWGSTEAFF. In nucleotides, the CDR3 is TGTGCCACCAGCAGAGATTTACAGGGTTGGGGGAGCACTGAAGCTTTCTTT.

The chain joins TRBV10-3 to TRBJ1-3, with no clear D. This CDR3 comprises 13 residues. Germline assignment: CDR1 ENHRY and CDR2 SYGVKD. V shed 11 bases and J shed 7 bases, with 18 bases lying between them. The CDR3 bases are TGTGCCTCCCGCGGATCCCTTGGGAACACCATATATTTT. Amino acids: CASRGSLGNTIYF.

This chain joins TRBV18 and TRBJ1-5, with D possibly TRBD1 on 5 matching bases. CDR3 length: 15 amino acids. V was pared by 1 base and J by 0 bases, with 7 bases between. Germline CDR1 KGHSH, CDR2 LQKENI. The DNA of the CDR3 is TGTGCCAGCTCACCACGGAGGGGTAGCAATCAGCCCCAGCATTTT. Protein sequence: CASSPRRGSNQPQHF.

The V gene is TRBV19, the J gene TRBJ1-1, with 8 bases that match TRBD1. The CDR3 runs to 15 residues. The germline CDR1 and CDR2 sequences are LNHDA and SQIVND (reference sequence). Germline trimming cut 5 bases from V and 6 bases from J; bases unmatched to any gene: 11. CDR3 coding DNA: TGTGCCAGTAGTTCAAGACAGGGGCTGTCATCTGAAGCTTTCTTT. This encodes CASSSRQGLSSEAFF.